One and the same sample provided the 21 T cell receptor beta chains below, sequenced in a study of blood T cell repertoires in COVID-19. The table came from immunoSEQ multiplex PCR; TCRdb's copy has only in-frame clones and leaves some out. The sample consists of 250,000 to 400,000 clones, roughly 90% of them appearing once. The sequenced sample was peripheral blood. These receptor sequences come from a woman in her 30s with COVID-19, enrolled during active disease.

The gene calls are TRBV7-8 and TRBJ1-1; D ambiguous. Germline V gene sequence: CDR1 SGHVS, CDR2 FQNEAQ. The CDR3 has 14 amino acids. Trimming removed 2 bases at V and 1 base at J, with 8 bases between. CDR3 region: CASSLKGGNTEAFF. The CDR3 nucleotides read TGTGCCAGCAGCTTAAAAGGCGGGAACACTGAAGCTTTCTTT.

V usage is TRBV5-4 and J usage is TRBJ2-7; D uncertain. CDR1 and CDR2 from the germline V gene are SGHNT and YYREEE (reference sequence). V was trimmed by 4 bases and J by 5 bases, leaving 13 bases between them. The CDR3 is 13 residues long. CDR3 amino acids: CASSSMSGNEQYF. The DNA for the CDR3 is TGTGCCAGCAGCAGCATGAGTGGTAACGAGCAGTACTTC.

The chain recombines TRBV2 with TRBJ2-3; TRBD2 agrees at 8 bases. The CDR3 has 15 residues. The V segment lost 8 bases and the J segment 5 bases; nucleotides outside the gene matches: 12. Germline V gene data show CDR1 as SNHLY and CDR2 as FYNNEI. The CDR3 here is CASESQRESGDTQYF. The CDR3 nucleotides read TGTGCCAGCGAATCCCAGCGGGAGTCGGGAGATACGCAGTATTTT. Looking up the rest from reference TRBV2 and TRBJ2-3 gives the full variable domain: EPEVTQTPSHQVTQMGQEVILRCVPISNHLYFYWYRQILGQKVEFLVSFYNNEISEKSEIFDDQFSVERPDGSNFTLKIRSTKLEDSAMYFCASESQRESGDTQYFGPGTRLTVL.

Here the CDR3 reads CASSSSDTQYF. The CDR3 region has the DNA TGTGCCAGCAGCTCTTCTGATACGCAGTATTTT. The J gene is TRBJ2-3, the V gene TRBV5-5; D unclear. Looked up from germline, CDR1 is SGHKS and CDR2 is YYEKEE (reference sequence). The ends were cut back, 3 bases at V and 6 bases at J, with 5 bases in the middle. The CDR3 spans 11 residues.

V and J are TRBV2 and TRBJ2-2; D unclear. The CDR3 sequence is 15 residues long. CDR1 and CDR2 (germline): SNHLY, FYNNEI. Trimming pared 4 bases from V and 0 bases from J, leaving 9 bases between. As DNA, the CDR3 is TGTGCCAGCAGTGTAGAGTCAACGAACACCGGGGAGCTGTTTTTT. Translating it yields CASSVESTNTGELFF.

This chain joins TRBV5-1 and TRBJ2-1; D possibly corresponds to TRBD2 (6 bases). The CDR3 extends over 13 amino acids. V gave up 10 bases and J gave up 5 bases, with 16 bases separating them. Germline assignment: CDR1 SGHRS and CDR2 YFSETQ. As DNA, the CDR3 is TGCGCCTCCAGCCGTTCGGGGGACAATGAGCAGTTCTTC. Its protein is CASSRSGDNEQFF.

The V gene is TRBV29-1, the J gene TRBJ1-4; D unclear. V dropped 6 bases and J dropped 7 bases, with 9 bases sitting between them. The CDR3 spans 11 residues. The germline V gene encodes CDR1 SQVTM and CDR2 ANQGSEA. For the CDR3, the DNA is TGCAGCGTCGCTGGGAGTGAAAAACTGTTTTTT. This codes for CSVAGSEKLFF.

For the CDR3, the DNA is TGTGCCAGCAGTTATGAGGGAGAAGCCTACGAGCAGTACTTC. Protein product: CASSYEGEAYEQYF. This rearrangement joins TRBV6-5 to TRBJ2-7, with D maybe TRBD2 (5 bases). V was trimmed by 3 bases and J by 2 bases, leaving 11 bases between them. CDR1 and CDR2 from the germline V gene are MNHEY and SVGAGI. This CDR3 has 14 residues.

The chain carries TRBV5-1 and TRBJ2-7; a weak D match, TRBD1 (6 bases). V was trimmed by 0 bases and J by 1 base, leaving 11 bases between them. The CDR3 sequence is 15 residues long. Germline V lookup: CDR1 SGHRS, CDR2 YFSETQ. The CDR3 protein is CASSLAPQGSYEQYF. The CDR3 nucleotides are TGCGCCAGCAGCTTGGCCCCTCAGGGGTCCTACGAGCAGTACTTC.

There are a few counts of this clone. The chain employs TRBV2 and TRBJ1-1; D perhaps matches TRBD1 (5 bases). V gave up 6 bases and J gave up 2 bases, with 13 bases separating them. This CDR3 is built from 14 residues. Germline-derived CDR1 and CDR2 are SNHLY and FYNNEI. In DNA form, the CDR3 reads TGTGCCAGCAGGCCAATGACAGTCAACACTGAAGCTTTCTTT. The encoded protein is CASRPMTVNTEAFF.

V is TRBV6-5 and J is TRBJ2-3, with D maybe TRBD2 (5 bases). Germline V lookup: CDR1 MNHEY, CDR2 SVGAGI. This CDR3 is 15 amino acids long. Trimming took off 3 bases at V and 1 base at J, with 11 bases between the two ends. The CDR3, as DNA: TGTGCCAGCAGTTATAGTGCCGGGGGCACAGATACGCAGTATTTT. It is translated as CASSYSAGGTDTQYF.

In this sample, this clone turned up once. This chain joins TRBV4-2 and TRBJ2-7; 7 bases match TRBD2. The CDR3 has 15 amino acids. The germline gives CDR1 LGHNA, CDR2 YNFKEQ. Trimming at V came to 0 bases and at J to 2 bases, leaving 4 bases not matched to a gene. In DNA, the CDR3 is TGTGCCAGCAGCCAAGAGGGGGGGGGAACCTACGAGCAGTACTTC. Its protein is CASSQEGGGTYEQYF.

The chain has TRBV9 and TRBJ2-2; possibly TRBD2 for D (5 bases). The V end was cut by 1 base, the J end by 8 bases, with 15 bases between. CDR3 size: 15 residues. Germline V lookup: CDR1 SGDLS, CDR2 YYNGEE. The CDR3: CASSVISSVSGELFF. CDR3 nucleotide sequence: TGTGCCAGCAGCGTAATTAGTAGCGTCTCGGGGGAGCTGTTTTTT.

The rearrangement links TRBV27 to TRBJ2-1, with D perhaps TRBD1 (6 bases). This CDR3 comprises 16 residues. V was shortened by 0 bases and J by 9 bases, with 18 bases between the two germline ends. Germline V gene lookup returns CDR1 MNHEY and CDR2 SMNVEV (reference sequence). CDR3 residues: CASSLSGTTWEREQFF. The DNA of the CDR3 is TGTGCCAGCAGTTTATCCGGGACAACATGGGAGCGTGAGCAGTTCTTC.

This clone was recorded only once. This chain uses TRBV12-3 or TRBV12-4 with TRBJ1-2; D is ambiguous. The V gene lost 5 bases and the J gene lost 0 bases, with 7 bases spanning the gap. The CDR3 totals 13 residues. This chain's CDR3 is CASSPSANYGYTF. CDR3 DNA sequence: TGTGCCAGCAGTCCTTCCGCTAACTATGGCTACACCTTC.

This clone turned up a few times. DNA of the CDR3: TGTGCCTGGAGTGTGTGGGAGGGTGGAACTGAAGCTTTCTTT. Encoded protein: CAWSVWEGGTEAFF. The chain recombines TRBV30 with TRBJ1-1; D unresolved. The CDR3 is made up of 14 amino acids. The germline V gene has CDR1 GTSNPN and CDR2 SVGIG (reference sequence). Trimming shortened V by 0 bases and J by 5 bases, and 13 bases separated the two germline ends.

The CDR3, as DNA: TGCGCCAGCAGCCAAAAAGGCGGGACTAACTATGGCTACACCTTC. Translating it yields CASSQKGGTNYGYTF. The chain is built from TRBV4-1 and TRBJ1-2, with D unresolved. CDR1 is MGHRA, CDR2 YSYEKL, per germline. The length of the CDR3 is 15 residues. The V end lost 2 bases, the J end lost 0 bases, and 10 bases lay between the germline ends.

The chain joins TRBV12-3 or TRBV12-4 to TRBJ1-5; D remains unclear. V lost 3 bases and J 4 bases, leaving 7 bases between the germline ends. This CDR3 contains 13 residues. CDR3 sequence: CASSFEENQPQHF. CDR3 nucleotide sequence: TGTGCCAGCAGTTTTGAGGAGAATCAGCCCCAGCATTTT.

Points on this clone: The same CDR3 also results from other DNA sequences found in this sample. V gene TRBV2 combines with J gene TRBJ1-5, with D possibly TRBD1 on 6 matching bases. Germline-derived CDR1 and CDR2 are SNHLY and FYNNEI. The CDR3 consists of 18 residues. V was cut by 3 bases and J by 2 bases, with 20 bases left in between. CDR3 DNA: TGTGCCAGCAGTGAGGTGGGCGGGGGCAGGGGTCGCAATCAGCCCCAGCATTTT. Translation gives CASSEVGGGRGRNQPQHF.

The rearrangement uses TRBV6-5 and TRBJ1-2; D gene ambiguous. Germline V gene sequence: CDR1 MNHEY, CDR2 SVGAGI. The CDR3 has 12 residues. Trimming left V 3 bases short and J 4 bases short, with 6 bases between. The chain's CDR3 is CASSYDIYGYTF. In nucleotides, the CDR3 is TGTGCCAGCAGTTATGACATCTATGGCTACACCTTC.

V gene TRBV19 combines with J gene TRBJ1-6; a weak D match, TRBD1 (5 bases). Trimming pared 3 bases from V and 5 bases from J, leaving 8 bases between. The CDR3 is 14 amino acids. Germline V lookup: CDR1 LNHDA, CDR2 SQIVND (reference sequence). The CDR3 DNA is TGTGCCAGTAGTATGGCCAGGGATAATTCACCCCTCCACTTT. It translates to CASSMARDNSPLHF.